This entry concerns a single T cell receptor (beta chain). The CDR3 is made up of 11 amino acids. Germline CDR1 is SQVTM and CDR2 is ANQGSEA. Between the trimmed V and J ends, which lost 4 bases and 11 bases, there was a span of 14 bases. A library of TCRbeta sequences, prepared with unique molecular identifiers, was generated. Using its own MiXCR run on the PCR reads, TCRdb lists one record per CDR3 protein. This sample has about 610,000 distinct CDR3 sequences, with 10% found just once. The data stem from a study of T-cell reconstitution after alpha-beta-depleted transplantation in children. The sequenced sample was PBMCs from the stem cell graft donor, obtained from the stem cell graft. This chain links TRBV29-1 with TRBJ1-2; D gene uncertain. This TCR came from a human donor who donated a stem cell graft to a child with acute myeloid leukemia. The CDR3, as DNA: TGCAGCGTTGCTGAAGGGCCGCCGTACACCTTC. This gives the protein CSVAEGPPYTF.